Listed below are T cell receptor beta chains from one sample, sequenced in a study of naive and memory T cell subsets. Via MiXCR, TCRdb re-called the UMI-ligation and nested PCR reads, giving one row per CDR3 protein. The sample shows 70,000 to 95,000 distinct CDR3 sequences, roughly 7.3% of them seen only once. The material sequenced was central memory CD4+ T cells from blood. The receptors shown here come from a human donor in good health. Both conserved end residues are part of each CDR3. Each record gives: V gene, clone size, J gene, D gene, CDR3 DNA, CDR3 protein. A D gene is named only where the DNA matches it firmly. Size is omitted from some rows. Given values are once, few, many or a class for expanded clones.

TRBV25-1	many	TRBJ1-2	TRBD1	TGTGCCAGCAGTGAACCGGGACAGAGCTCCTATGGCTACACCTTC	CASSEPGQSSYGYTF
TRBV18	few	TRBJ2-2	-	TGTGCCAGCTCACCAGGGGCCCTCACCGGGGAGCTGTTTTTT	CASSPGALTGELFF
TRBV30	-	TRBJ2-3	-	TGTGCCTGGAGTGAAGGCGGGGGCGGGGATACGCAGTATTTT	CAWSEGGGGDTQYF
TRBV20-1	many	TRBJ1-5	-	TGCAGTGCTAGAGGTCCCACCGATCAGCCCCAGCATTTT	CSARGPTDQPQHF
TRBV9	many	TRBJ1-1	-	TGTGCCAGCAGCCCTCTGGTTGGAGATTTCACTGAAGCTTTCTTT	CASSPLVGDFTEAFF
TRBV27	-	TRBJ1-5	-	TGTGCCAGCAGTTCGGGAAAGGGGTATCGGCCCCAGCATTTT	CASSSGKGYRPQHF
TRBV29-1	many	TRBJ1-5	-	TGCAGCGTTGGGGGACGCAATCAGCCCCAGCATTTT	CSVGGRNQPQHF
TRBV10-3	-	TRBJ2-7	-	TGTGCCATCAGTGAGGCACCCCCCGCATACGAGCAGTACTTC	CAISEAPPAYEQYF
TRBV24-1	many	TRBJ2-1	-	TGTGCCACCAGTGACCGGGCCGGACCACGGGCAATGGAGCAGTTCTTC	CATSDRAGPRAMEQFF
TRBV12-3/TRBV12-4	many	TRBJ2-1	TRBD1	TGTGCCAGCAGGCAGGGACAGGGAGGAAATGAGCAGTTCTTC	CASRQGQGGNEQFF
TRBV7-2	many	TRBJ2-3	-	TGTGCCATCTCGCGCTCTGGGATCGATACGCAGTATTTT	CAISRSGIDTQYF
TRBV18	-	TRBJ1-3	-	TGTGCCAGCTCTGCGGGCGGAACCGGAAACACCATATATTTT	CASSAGGTGNTIYF
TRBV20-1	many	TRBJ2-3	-	TGCAGTGCTAGGTACAGGGAGTTTCCGCAGTATTTT	CSARYREFPQYF
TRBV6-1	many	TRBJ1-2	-	TGTGCCAGCAGTACTAACTATGGCTACACCTTC	CASSTNYGYTF
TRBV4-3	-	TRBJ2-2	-	TGCGCCAGCAGCCAAGGATCGGACAGAGCCGGGGAGCTGTTTTTT	CASSQGSDRAGELFF
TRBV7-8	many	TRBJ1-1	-	TGTGCCAGCAGCTTAGGGTATGGGGGGCAAGAGGGGAACACTGAAGCTTTCTTT	CASSLGYGGQEGNTEAFF
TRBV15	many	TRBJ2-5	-	TGTGCCACCAGCAGAGGTTTCGAGACCCAGTACTTC	CATSRGFETQYF
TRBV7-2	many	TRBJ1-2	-	TGTGCCAGCAGCTCCGGGCCTACAACTAACTATGGCTACACCTTC	CASSSGPTTNYGYTF
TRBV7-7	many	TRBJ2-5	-	TGTGCCAGCAGCTTAGCCGGGGCCGTGATGGAGACCCAGTACTTC	CASSLAGAVMETQYF
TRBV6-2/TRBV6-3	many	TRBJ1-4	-	TGTGCCAGCAGATACCTCGGGGCGGAGAATGAAAAACTGTTTTTT	CASRYLGAENEKLFF
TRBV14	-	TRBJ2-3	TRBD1	TGTGCCAGCAGCCAAACCAACAGGGGATTGCCCCTCACAGATACGCAGTATTTT	CASSQTNRGLPLTDTQYF
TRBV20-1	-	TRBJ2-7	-	TGCAGTGCAATAATACAAACCCCCCGAAGCTACGAGCAGTACTTC	CSAIIQTPRSYEQYF
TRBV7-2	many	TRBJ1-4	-	TGTGCCAGCAGCTTGGGTAATGAAAAACTGTTTTTT	CASSLGNEKLFF
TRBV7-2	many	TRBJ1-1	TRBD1	TGTGCCAGCAGCCCCAGGGCAGGGGGAACTGAAGCTTTCTTT	CASSPRAGGTEAFF